This TCR beta chain derives from a study of PD-1 blockade in mismatch repair-deficient tumors. Study-level information: Enrolled about 2013-2016, patients had progressing, pretreated mismatch repair-deficient cancers of about a dozen types.

Measured with immunoSEQ multiplex PCR; TCRdb has only the in-frame clones, and not every one. The sample includes about 19,000 clones, 82% of them seen just once. V lost 2 bases, J lost 0 bases, and 5 bases lay in between. The length of the CDR3 is 13 residues. Germline V gene lookup returns CDR1 MDHEN and CDR2 SYDVKM. This specimen consisted of PBMCs, obtained 52 weeks after starting pembrolizumab. The rearrangement uses TRBV28 and TRBJ2-7; possible D gene TRBD2, 5 bases. This clonotype was sampled from an adult with mismatch repair-deficient cancer. CDR3 nucleotide sequence: TGTGCCAGCAGTTTAGGGAGCTCCTACGAGCAGTACTTC. Its translation: CASSLGSSYEQYF.